This T cell receptor beta chain was identified during a study of cytotoxic CD8 clonotypes in ibrutinib-treated CLL. Whole-study context: Partial responders about 24, complete 2; some twelve progressed and about 15 stayed in remission by median about 6 years.

Points on this clone: What it binds is not known.

Study-wide results and limits: Clonality rose at ibrutinib response and fell back toward baseline at progression.

The protocol was immunoSEQ multiplex PCR, while the TCRdb copy is restricted to in-frame clones and leaves out a portion. The sample shows 110,000 to 150,000 clones, roughly three quarters of them seen only once. This receptor was identified in a human donor with chronic lymphocytic leukemia. Here the sequenced sample was PBMCs, taken after 12 months of ibrutinib treatment.

The CDR3 protein is CASNRLAGDVNEQFF. In nucleotides, the CDR3 is TGTGCCAGTAACAGACTAGCGGGAGATGTGAATGAGCAGTTCTTC. The rearrangement joins TRBV19 to TRBJ2-1; 12 positions agree with TRBD2. Germline-derived CDR1 and CDR2 are LNHDA and SQIVND (reference sequence). This CDR3 contains 15 residues. J lost 7 bases, V lost 7 bases, and 8 bases had no gene match.